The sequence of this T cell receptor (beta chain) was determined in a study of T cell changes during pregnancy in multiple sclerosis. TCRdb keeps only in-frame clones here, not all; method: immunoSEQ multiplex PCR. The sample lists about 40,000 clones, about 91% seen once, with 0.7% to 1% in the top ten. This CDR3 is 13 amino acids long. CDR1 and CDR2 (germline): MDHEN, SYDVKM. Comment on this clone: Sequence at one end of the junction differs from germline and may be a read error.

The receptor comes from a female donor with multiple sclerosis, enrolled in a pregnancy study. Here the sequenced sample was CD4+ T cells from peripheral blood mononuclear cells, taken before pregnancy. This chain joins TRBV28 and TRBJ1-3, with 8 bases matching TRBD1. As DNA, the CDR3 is TGTGCCAGCAGAAAACAGGGGGGAAACACCGTATATTTT. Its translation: CASRKQGGNTVYF. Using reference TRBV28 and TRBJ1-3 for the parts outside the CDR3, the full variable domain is DVKVTQSSRYLVKRTGEKVFLECVQDMDHENMFWYRQDPGLGLRLIYFSYDVKMKEKGDIPEGYSVSREKKERFSLILESASTNQTSMYLCASRKQGGNTVYFGEGSWLTVV.